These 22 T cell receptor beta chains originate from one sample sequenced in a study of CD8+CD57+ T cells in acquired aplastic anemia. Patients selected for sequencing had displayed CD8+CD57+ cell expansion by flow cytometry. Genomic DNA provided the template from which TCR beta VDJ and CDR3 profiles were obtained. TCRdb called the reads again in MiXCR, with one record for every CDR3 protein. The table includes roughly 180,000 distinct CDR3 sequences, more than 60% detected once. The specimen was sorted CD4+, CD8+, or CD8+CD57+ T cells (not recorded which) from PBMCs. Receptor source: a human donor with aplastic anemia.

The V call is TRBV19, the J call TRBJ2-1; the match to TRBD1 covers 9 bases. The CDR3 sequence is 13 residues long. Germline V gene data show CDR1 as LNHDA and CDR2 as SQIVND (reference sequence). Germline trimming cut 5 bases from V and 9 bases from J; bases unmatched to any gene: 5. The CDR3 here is CASSPQGASEQFF. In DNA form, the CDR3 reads TGTGCCAGTAGTCCACAGGGGGCCAGTGAGCAGTTCTTC. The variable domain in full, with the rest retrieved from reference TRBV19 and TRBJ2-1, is DGGITQSPKYLFRKEGQNVTLSCEQNLNHDAMYWYRQDPGQGLRLIYYSQIVNDFQKGDIAEGYSVSREKKESFPLTVTSAQKNPTAFYLCASSPQGASEQFFGPGTRLTVL.

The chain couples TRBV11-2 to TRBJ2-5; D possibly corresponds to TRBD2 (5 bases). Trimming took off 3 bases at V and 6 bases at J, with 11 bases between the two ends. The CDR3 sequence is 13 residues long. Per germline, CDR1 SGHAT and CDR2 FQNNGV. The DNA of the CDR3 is TGTGCCAGCAGCTTGTACGGGGAACAGACCCAGTACTTC. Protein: CASSLYGEQTQYF.

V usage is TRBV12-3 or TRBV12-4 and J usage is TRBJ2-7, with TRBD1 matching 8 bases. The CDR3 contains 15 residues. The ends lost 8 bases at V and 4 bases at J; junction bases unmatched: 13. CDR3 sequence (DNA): TGTGCCAGCTCAAAGGGACAGGCCGAAGTGTACGAGCAGTACTTC. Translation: CASSKGQAEVYEQYF.

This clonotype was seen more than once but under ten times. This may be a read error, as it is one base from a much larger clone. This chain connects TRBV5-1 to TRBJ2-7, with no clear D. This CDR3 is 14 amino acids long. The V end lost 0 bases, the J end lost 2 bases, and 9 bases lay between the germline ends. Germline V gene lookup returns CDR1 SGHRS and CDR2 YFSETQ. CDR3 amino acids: CASSLVVEAYEQYF. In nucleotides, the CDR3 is TGCGCCAGCAGCTTGGTAGTCGAGGCCTACGAGCAGTACTTC.

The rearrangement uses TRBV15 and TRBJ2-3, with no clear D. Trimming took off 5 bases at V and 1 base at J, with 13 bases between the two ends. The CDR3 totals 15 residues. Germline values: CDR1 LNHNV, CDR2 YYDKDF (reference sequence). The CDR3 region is CATSRWPLGTDTQYF. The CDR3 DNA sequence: TGTGCCACCAGCCGCTGGCCTTTGGGCACAGATACGCAGTATTTT.

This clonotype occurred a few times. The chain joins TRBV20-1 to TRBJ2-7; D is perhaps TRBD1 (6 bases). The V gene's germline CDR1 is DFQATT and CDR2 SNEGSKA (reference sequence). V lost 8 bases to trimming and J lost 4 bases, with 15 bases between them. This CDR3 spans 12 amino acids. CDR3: CSSPGVLYEQYF. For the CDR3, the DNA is TGCAGTTCTCCAGGGGTATTGTACGAGCAGTACTTC.

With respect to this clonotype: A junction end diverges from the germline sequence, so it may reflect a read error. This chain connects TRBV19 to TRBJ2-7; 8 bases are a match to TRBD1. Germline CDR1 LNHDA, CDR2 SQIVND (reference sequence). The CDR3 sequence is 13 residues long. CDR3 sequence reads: CAGSDQGAYEQYF. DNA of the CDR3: TGTGCCGGTAGTGACCAGGGGGCGTACGAGCAGTACTTC.

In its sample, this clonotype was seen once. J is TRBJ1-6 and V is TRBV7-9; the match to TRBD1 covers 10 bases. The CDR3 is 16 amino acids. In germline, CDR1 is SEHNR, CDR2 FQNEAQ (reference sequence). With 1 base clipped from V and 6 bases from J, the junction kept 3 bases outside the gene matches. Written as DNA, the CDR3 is TGTGCCAGCAGCTTAGGGTGGACAGGGGGTAATTCACCCCTCCACTTT. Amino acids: CASSLGWTGGNSPLHF.

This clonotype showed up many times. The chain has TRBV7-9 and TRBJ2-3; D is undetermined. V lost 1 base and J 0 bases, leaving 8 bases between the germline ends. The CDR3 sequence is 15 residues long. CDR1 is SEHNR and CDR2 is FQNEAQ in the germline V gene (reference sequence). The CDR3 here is CASSLGYRSTDTQYF. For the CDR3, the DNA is TGTGCCAGCAGCTTAGGGTACAGAAGCACAGATACGCAGTATTTT.

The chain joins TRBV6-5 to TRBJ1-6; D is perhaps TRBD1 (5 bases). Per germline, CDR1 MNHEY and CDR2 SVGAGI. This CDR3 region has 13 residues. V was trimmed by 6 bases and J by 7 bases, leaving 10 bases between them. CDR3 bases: TGTGCCAGCAGCGGGACGACGAATTCACCCCTCCACTTT. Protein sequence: CASSGTTNSPLHF.

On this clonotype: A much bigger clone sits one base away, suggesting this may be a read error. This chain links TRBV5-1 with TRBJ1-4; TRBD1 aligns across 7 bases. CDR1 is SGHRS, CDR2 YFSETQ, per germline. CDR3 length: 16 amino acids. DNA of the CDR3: TGCGCCAACAGCACATCAAACGACAGGGTTGGTGAAAAACTGTTTTTT. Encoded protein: CANSTSNDRVGEKLFF.

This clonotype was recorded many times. The CDR3 sequence: CASSSPGLAGGSDTQYF. The DNA of the CDR3 is TGTGCCAGCTCCTCCCCCGGACTAGCGGGGGGGTCAGATACGCAGTATTTT. This rearrangement joins TRBV19 to TRBJ2-3, with TRBD2 matching over 15 bases. V lost 9 bases to trimming and J lost 4 bases; unmatched junction nucleotides: 11. Per germline, CDR1 LNHDA and CDR2 SQIVND (reference sequence). The length of the CDR3 is 17 residues.

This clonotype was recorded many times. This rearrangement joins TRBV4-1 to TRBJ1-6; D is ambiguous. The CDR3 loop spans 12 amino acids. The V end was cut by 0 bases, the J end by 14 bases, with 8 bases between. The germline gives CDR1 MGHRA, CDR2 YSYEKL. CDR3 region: CASSQDRGALHF. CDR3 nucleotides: TGCGCCAGCAGCCAAGATCGCGGGGCCCTCCACTTT.

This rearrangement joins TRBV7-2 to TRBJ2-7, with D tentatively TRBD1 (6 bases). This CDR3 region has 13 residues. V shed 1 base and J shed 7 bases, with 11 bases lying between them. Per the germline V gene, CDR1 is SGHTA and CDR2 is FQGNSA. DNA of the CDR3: TGTGCCAGCAGCTTAGTAACAGGGCAAGAGCAGTACTTC. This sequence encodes CASSLVTGQEQYF.

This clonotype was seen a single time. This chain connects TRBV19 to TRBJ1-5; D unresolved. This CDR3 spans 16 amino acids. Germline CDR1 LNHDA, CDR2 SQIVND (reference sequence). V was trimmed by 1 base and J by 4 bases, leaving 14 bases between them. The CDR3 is CASSIVGTASNQPQHF. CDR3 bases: TGTGCCAGTAGTATAGTAGGTACAGCTTCTAATCAGCCCCAGCATTTT.

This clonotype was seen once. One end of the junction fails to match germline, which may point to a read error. The CDR3 DNA is TGTGCCAGCAGCTTAAGAGGGCCCCCGTTACTCTTC. Translation gives CASSLRGPPLLF. This chain joins TRBV7-9 and TRBJ2-1; D possibly corresponds to TRBD2 (5 bases). This CDR3 contains 12 residues. Germline CDR1 is SEHNR and CDR2 is FQNEAQ (reference sequence).

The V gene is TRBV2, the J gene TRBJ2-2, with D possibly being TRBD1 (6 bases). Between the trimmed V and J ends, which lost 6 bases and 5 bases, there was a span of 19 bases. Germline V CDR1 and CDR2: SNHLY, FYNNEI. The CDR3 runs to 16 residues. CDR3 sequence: CASSFSVGQSTGELFF. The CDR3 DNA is TGTGCCAGCAGCTTCTCCGTGGGACAATCGACCGGGGAGCTGTTTTTT. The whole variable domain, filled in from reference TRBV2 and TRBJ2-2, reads EPEVTQTPSHQVTQMGQEVILRCVPISNHLYFYWYRQILGQKVEFLVSFYNNEISEKSEIFDDQFSVERPDGSNFTLKIRSTKLEDSAMYFCASSFSVGQSTGELFFGEGSRLTVL.

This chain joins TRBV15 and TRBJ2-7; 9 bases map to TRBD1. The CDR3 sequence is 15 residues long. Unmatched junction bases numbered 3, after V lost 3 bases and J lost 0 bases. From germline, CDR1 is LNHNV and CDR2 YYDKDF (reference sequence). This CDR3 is CATSSDRGDSYEQYF. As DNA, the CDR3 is TGTGCCACCAGCAGCGACAGGGGGGACTCCTACGAGCAGTACTTC.

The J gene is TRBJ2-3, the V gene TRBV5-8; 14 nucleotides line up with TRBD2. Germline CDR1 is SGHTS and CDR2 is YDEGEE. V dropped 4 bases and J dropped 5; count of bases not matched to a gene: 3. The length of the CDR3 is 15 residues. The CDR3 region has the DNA TGTGCCAGCAGCACCGGGACTAGCGGGGGAGATACGCAGTATTTT. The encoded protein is CASSTGTSGGDTQYF.

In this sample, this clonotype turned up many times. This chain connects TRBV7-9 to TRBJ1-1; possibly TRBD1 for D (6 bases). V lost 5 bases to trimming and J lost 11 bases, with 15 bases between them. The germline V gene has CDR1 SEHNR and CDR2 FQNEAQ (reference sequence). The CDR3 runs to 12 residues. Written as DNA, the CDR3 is TGTGCCAGCAGCAAAGGAGGGGGGGAGGCTTTCTTT. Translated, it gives CASSKGGGEAFF.

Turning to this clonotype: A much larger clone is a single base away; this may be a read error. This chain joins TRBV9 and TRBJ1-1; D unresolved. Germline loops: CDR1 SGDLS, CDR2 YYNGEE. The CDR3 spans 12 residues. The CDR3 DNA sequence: TGTGCCAGCCAAGGACCGAACACTGGAGCTTTCTTT. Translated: CASQGPNTGAFF.

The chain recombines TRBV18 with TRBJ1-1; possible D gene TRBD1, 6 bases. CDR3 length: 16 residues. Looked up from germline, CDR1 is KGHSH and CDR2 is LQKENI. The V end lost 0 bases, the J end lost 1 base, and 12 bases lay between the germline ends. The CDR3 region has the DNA TGTGCCAGCTCACCACCGGACAGCTTCGCGAACACTGAAGCTTTCTTT. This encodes CASSPPDSFANTEAFF.